This T cell receptor (beta chain) was recovered during a study of OX40 agonist ivuxolimab in advanced cancers. Points from the study as a whole: Both blood CD4+ and CD8+ T cells showed clonal growth by week 6 at 0.1 to 3.0 mg/kg. In CD8+ T cells, expanded clones were on average more numerous than in CD4+.

In regard to this clone: Its antigen is not identified.

Repertoires were generated with immunoSEQ multiplex PCR, while TCRdb's copy carries only in-frame clones and drops some. The data show about 44,000 clones, less than 90% seen once. CDR3 length: 15 amino acids. Per germline, CDR1 SNHLY and CDR2 FYNNEI. The V and J ends lost 6 bases and 6 bases respectively, with 18 bases between them. This sequence was found in an adult with an advanced solid tumor such as melanoma, head and neck, liver or kidney cancer. The specimen was CD4+ or CD8+ T cells sorted from blood, collected in a trial of the OX40 agonist ivuxolimab. The gene calls are TRBV2 and TRBJ2-1, with a weak D call TRBD1 (5 bases). CDR3 bases: TGTGCCAGCAGGGAGAGACAGAATAAGCTCAATGAGCAGTTCTTC. It encodes CASRERQNKLNEQFF.